This TCR beta chain was recorded in a study of response to subunit inactivated influenza vaccine. Study-level results: The authors put forward the suggestion that each seasonal influenza vaccination may bring in only a limited number of new T cells.

In TCRdb, the RT-PCR reads were re-called with MiXCR into one record per CDR3 protein. The sample carries about 160,000 distinct CDR3 sequences, roughly a tenth recorded once. A word on this clonotype: What it recognizes is unknown.

CDR1 and CDR2 (germline): SGHRS, YFSETQ. The V segment lost 1 base and the J segment 4 bases; nucleotides outside the gene matches: 7. This CDR3 contains 15 residues. This specimen was non-naive T cells sorted from PBMCs, taken 40 to 50 days after vaccination. The sequence derives from a man in his forties or fifties who received an inactivated influenza vaccine. V is TRBV5-1 and J is TRBJ2-5; TRBD2 aligns across 7 bases. The CDR3 coding sequence is TGCGCCAGCAGCTTGAACGGGGGGAGGTCAGAGACCCAGTACTTC. Encoded protein: CASSLNGGRSETQYF.